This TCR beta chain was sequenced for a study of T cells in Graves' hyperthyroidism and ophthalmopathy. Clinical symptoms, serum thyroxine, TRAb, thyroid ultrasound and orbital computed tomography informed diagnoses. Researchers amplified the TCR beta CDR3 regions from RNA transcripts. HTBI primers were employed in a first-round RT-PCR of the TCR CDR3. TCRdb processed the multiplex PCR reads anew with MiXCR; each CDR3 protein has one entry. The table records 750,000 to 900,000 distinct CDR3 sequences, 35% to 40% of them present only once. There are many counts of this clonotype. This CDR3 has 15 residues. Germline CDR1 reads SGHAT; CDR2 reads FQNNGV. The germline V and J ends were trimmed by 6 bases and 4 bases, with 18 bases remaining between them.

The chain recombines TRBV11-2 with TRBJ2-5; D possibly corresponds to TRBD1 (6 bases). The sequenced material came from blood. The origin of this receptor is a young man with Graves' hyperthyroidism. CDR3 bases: TGTGCCAGCAGTCCACAGGGACCAAGTATAGAGACCCAGTACTTC. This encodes CASSPQGPSIETQYF. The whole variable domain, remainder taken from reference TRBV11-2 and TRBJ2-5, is EAGVAQSPRYKIIEKRQSVAFWCNPISGHATLYWYQQILGQGPKLLIQFQNNGVVDDSQLPKDRFSAERLKGVDSTLKIQPAKLEDSAVYLCASSPQGPSIETQYFGPGTRLLVL.